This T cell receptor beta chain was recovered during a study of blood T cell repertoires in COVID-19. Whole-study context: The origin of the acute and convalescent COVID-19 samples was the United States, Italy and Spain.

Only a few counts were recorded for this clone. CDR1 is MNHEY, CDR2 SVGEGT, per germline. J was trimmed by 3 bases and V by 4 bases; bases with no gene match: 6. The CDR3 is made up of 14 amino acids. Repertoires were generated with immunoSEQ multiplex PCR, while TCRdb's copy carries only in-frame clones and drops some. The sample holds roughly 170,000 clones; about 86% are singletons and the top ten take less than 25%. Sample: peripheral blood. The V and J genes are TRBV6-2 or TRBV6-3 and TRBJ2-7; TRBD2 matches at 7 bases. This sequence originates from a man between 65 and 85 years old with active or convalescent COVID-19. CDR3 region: CASSWLGGGYEQYF. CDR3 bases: TGTGCCAGCAGTTGGCTGGGCGGGGGCTACGAGCAGTACTTC.